These 19 T cell receptor beta chains share one sample of origin, sequenced in a study of human T cells and chemical hapten exposure. Via MiXCR, TCRdb re-called the RACE reads, giving one row per CDR3 protein. This table has approximately 100,000 distinct CDR3 sequences, approximately 11% appearing once. Time point of the sample: patch test 1, 2 weeks after DPC sensitization. Noted treatment: therapeutic diphenylcyclopropenone sensitization with weekly scalp DPC. This specimen consisted of whole blood, obtained in connection with sensitization to the hapten diphenylcyclopropenone (DPC). The origin of the receptors is a woman aged 40-49 years with alopecia areata. Some clones in this sample may be carry-over from other donors' samples.

The chain carries TRBV21-1 and TRBJ2-4; no check of the table's D call, TRBD1, against the DNA was made. TRBV21-1 is reported as a pseudogene. The CDR3 is 13 residues long. CDR3 in amino acids: CASSRGSTGIQYF. The CDR3 DNA is TGTGCCAGCAGCAGGGGGTCGACGGGGATTCAGTACTTC.

This clonotype was seen a handful of times. The J gene is TRBJ2-7, the V gene TRBV30, with D uncertain. Looked up from germline, CDR1 is GTSNPN and CDR2 is SVGIG (reference sequence). With 2 bases removed from V and 4 bases from J, the gap between germline ends came to 15 bases. This CDR3 comprises 14 residues. The CDR3 bases are TGTGCCTGGAGTCTTGGGCAGTTGAAATACGAGCAGTACTTC. Its translation is CAWSLGQLKYEQYF.

This clonotype was counted a few times. The chain recombines TRBV7-2 with TRBJ2-7; 11 nucleotides agree with TRBD2. The CDR3 totals 15 residues. CDR1 and CDR2 (germline): SGHTA, FQGNSA. V shed 1 base and J 3 bases; nucleotides not matched to a gene: 2. In DNA, the CDR3 is TGTGCCAGCAGCTTAGTGGGGACTAGCGGCTACGAGCAGTACTTC. This translates into CASSLVGTSGYEQYF. The full variable domain, rest sourced from reference TRBV7-2 and TRBJ2-7, is GAGVSQSPSNKVTEKGKDVELRCDPISGHTALYWYRQSLGQGLEFLIYFQGNSAPDKSGLPSDRFSAERTGGSVSTLTIQRTQQEDSAVYLCASSLVGTSGYEQYFGPGTRLTVT.

This clonotype has only a few counts. The chain employs TRBV7-2 and TRBJ1-2; D is undetermined. V was pared by 1 base and J by 2 bases, with 14 bases between. Germline CDR1 is SGHTA and CDR2 is FQGNSA. The CDR3 has 16 amino acids. The CDR3 protein is CASSLVVGGLNYGYTF. CDR3 coding DNA: TGTGCCAGCAGCTTAGTCGTTGGAGGGTTAAACTATGGCTACACCTTC.

This clonotype was observed many times. The J gene is TRBJ2-3, the V gene TRBV20-1, with TRBD2 matching 12 bases. The trim removed 6 bases at V and 0 bases at J, leaving 4 bases unmatched. This CDR3 region has 15 residues. Per the germline V gene, CDR1 is DFQATT and CDR2 is SNEGSKA (reference sequence). The CDR3 DNA reads TGCAGTGCGCGGACTAGCGGGGAGAGCACAGATACGCAGTATTTT. This encodes CSARTSGESTDTQYF.

This clonotype has at least ten counts. This CDR3 is CASGELAGGISTDTQYF. CDR3 nucleotides: TGTGCCAGCGGAGAACTAGCGGGAGGGATTAGCACAGATACGCAGTATTTT. The genes are TRBV28 and TRBJ2-3; 13 bases align to TRBD2. CDR3 length: 17 residues. Germline-derived CDR1 and CDR2 are MDHEN and SYDVKM. The V segment lost 8 bases and the J segment 0 bases; nucleotides outside the gene matches: 8.

CDR3 sequence: CASSTPGQGNIQYF. CDR3 nucleotides: TGTGCCAGCAGTACCCCGGGACAGGGAAACATTCAGTACTTC. V usage is TRBV2 and J usage is TRBJ2-4; TRBD1 agrees at 9 bases. Germline trimming cut 5 bases from V and 6 bases from J; bases unmatched to any gene: 5. The CDR3 length is 14 residues. Germline V lookup: CDR1 SNHLY, CDR2 FYNNEI. Full variable domain (rest looked up from reference TRBV2 and TRBJ2-4): EPEVTQTPSHQVTQMGQEVILRCVPISNHLYFYWYRQILGQKVEFLVSFYNNEISEKSEIFDDQFSVERPDGSNFTLKIRSTKLEDSAMYFCASSTPGQGNIQYFGAGTRLSVL.

This clonotype was seen repeatedly, ten times or more. The rearrangement links TRBV20-1 to TRBJ2-3; D may be TRBD1 or TRBD2 (6 bases each). CDR1 and CDR2 from the germline V gene are DFQATT and SNEGSKA (reference sequence). The CDR3 has 13 amino acids. Trimming left V 2 bases short and J 7 bases short, with 13 bases between. CDR3 nucleotide sequence: TGCAGTGCTAGATTCGGGGGCGGGAATACGCAGTATTTT. It specifies CSARFGGGNTQYF.

Regarding this clonotype: The DNA is omitted, as the CDR3 cannot be located on it reliably, and the CDR3 follows TCRdb's listing. The chain uses TRBV5-4 and TRBJ2-2; the listed D gene, TRBD1, was not tested against the DNA. CDR1 and CDR2 (germline): SGHNT, YYREEE (reference sequence). 15 amino acids form the CDR3, both terminal residues included. This CDR3 is CASRAGGRTPGSCFF.

Remarks on this clonotype: A much larger clonotype is one base distant, so this may be a read error. The V gene is TRBV25-1, the J gene TRBJ2-1; 11 bases agree with TRBD2. CDR3 length: 18 residues. The V gene's germline CDR1 is MGHDK and CDR2 SYGVNS. CDR3 coding DNA: TGTGCCAGCAGTGACTCTTCCGGACTAGCGGGCTACTACGATGAGCAGTTCTTC. Its protein is CASSDSSGLAGYYDEQFF.

This clonotype was recorded a few times. This sequence joins TRBV7-2 and TRBJ2-3; 13 bases are a match to TRBD2. V was pared by 5 bases and J by 9 bases, with 11 bases of the junction left unmatched. The CDR3 sequence is 16 residues long. Per germline, CDR1 SGHTA and CDR2 FQGNSA. CDR3: CASSLRTSGGQGTQYF. In DNA, the CDR3 is TGTGCCAGCAGCCTAAGGACTAGCGGGGGCCAAGGAACGCAGTATTTT.

About this clonotype: This may stem from a read error, because a much larger clone lies one nucleotide away. This chain connects TRBV6-2 or TRBV6-3 to TRBJ2-3; D gene ambiguous. The CDR3 contains 13 residues. Germline V lookup: CDR1 MNHEY, CDR2 SVGEGT. CDR3 DNA sequence: TGTGCCAACAGTTCCCCGGCGGCCTATACGCAGTATTTT. Residues: CANSSPAAYTQYF.

This clonotype was found many times. The chain recombines TRBV4-2 with TRBJ2-1, with 9 bases fitting TRBD1. Looked up from germline, CDR1 is LGHNA and CDR2 is YNFKEQ. There are 14 residues in the CDR3. Trimming took 6 bases from V and 8 from J; bases not matched to a gene: 8. The CDR3 protein is CASRPGQGGDEQFF. The CDR3 DNA reads TGTGCCAGCAGACCGGGACAGGGTGGTGATGAGCAGTTCTTC.

The chain is built from TRBV6-1 and TRBJ2-7; the D is unclear. The CDR3 is 12 amino acids. V gave up 2 bases and J gave up 5 bases, with 7 bases separating them. CDR1 is MNHNS, CDR2 SASEGT, per germline. The CDR3 DNA reads as TGTGCCAGCAGTGAAACCTTCCACGAGCAGTACTTC. Its protein is CASSETFHEQYF.

This clonotype occurred a few times. The CDR3 nucleotides read TGTGCCAGTAGTTTGGGCAGGGGTATTTACGAGCAGTACTTC. Its translation is CASSLGRGIYEQYF. V usage is TRBV19 and J usage is TRBJ2-7; possibly TRBD1 for D (6 bases). CDR3 size: 14 residues. Germline CDR1 is LNHDA and CDR2 is SQIVND (reference sequence). With 5 bases removed from V and 4 bases from J, the gap between germline ends came to 15 bases.

This clonotype was observed a handful of times. The chain uses TRBV25-1 and TRBJ1-2, with D tentatively TRBD1 (5 bases). This CDR3 has 16 amino acids. Trimming stripped 5 bases from V and 4 bases from J, with 20 bases between. From germline, CDR1 is MGHDK and CDR2 SYGVNS. The CDR3 sequence: CASSYLKGPTGYGYTF. The CDR3 coding sequence is TGTGCCAGCAGTTATTTGAAGGGGCCCACGGGCTATGGCTACACCTTC.

This clonotype came up a few times. This chain joins TRBV7-2 and TRBJ1-5; D perhaps matches TRBD1 (5 bases). This CDR3 region has 15 residues. Germline V gene lookup returns CDR1 SGHTA and CDR2 FQGNSA. V lost 0 bases and J 5 bases, leaving 11 bases between the germline ends. CDR3 protein: CASSLAGQGDQPQHF. The CDR3 DNA reads as TGTGCCAGCAGCTTAGCAGGGCAGGGCGATCAGCCCCAGCATTTT.

In this sample, this clonotype turned up a few times. The chain joins TRBV3-1 to TRBJ1-4; no clear D gene. The V gene lost 4 bases and the J gene lost 7 bases, with 7 bases spanning the gap. CDR1 and CDR2 (germline): LGHDT, YNNKEL (reference sequence). The CDR3 is 12 residues long. The CDR3 DNA reads as TGTGCCAGCAGCCGCCTGACTGAAAAACTGTTTTTT. Its translation: CASSRLTEKLFF.

Note on this clonotype: A read error may be the cause here, since a much bigger clone is one base away. The chain employs TRBV18 and TRBJ1-5; TRBD1 is a possible D gene (6 bases). Germline loops: CDR1 KGHSH, CDR2 LQKENI. The CDR3 is 15 amino acids. V lost 8 bases and J lost 2, with 16 bases in between. The DNA for the CDR3 is TGTGCCAGCGCCGGGGACAACCTTGGCAATCAGCCCCAGCATTTT. This gives the protein CASAGDNLGNQPQHF.